A selection of T cell receptor beta chains follows, all from one sample in a study of T cell repertoires in cytomegalovirus infection. From the reads, TCRdb called clonotypes with MiXCR, one entry per CDR3 protein. The data hold some 150,000 distinct CDR3 sequences, with about 20% observed a single time. The sequenced sample consisted of PBMCs. The receptors here all came from a human donor in good health (CMV status not recorded). Some clones in this sample may be carry-over from other donors' samples. CDR3s include the opening cysteine and the closing phenylalanine or tryptophan. Fields, in order: D gene, clone size, J gene, V gene, CDR3 protein, CDR3 DNA. D genes are given only for firm matches. Some rows have no size entry. The others give once, few or many, or a class for an expanded clone.

d_call: NA
clone_size: NA
j_call: TRBJ2-1
v_call: TRBV14
cdr3_aa: CASSETSFSYNEQFF
cdr3_nt: TGTGCCAGCAGCGAGACTAGTTTCTCCTACAATGAGCAGTTCTTC

d_call: TRBD1
clone_size: few
j_call: TRBJ2-1
v_call: TRBV6-2/TRBV6-3
cdr3_aa: CASRDVGTGVGEQFF
cdr3_nt: TGTGCCAGCAGGGATGTGGGGACAGGGGTTGGGGAGCAGTTCTTC

d_call: NA
clone_size: few
j_call: TRBJ1-1
v_call: TRBV9
cdr3_aa: CASSGSGAFSEAFF
cdr3_nt: TGTGCCAGCAGCGGATCAGGGGCTTTTTCTGAAGCTTTCTTT

d_call: TRBD2
clone_size: many
j_call: TRBJ2-3
v_call: TRBV7-2
cdr3_aa: CASSLPSGRVADTQYF
cdr3_nt: TGTGCCAGCAGCTTACCGAGCGGGAGGGTTGCAGATACGCAGTATTTT

d_call: TRBD2
clone_size: NA
j_call: TRBJ2-6
v_call: TRBV4-3
cdr3_aa: CASSQGIAGGFSGANVLTF
cdr3_nt: TGCGCCAGCAGCCAAGGGATAGCGGGAGGGTTCTCTGGGGCCAACGTCCTGACTTTC

d_call: NA
clone_size: NA
j_call: TRBJ2-3
v_call: TRBV20-1
cdr3_aa: CSAIGGDTQYF
cdr3_nt: TGCAGTGCTATCGGCGGAGATACGCAGTATTTT

d_call: NA
clone_size: many
j_call: TRBJ2-1
v_call: TRBV7-3
cdr3_aa: CASSPRGDEQFF
cdr3_nt: TGTGCCAGCAGCCCAAGGGGAGATGAGCAGTTCTTC

d_call: NA
clone_size: NA
j_call: TRBJ2-7
v_call: TRBV28
cdr3_aa: CASVGGIGDEQYF
cdr3_nt: TGTGCCAGCGTCGGGGGAATAGGGGACGAGCAGTACTTC

d_call: TRBD1
clone_size: many
j_call: TRBJ1-3
v_call: TRBV2
cdr3_aa: CASCRDRGSGNTIYF
cdr3_nt: TGTGCCAGCTGCCGGGACAGGGGTTCTGGAAACACCATATATTTT

d_call: NA
clone_size: few
j_call: TRBJ2-1
v_call: TRBV19
cdr3_aa: CASSGRRSYNEQFF
cdr3_nt: TGTGCCAGTAGTGGGAGAAGGTCCTACAATGAGCAGTTCTTC

d_call: TRBD1
clone_size: NA
j_call: TRBJ1-2
v_call: TRBV2
cdr3_aa: CASSNTGTGGYGYTF
cdr3_nt: TGTGCCAGCAGCAACACCGGGACAGGGGGCTATGGCTACACCTTC

d_call: TRBD1
clone_size: few
j_call: TRBJ2-7
v_call: TRBV28
cdr3_aa: CASNLGQGAYEQYF
cdr3_nt: TGTGCCAGCAACCTAGGACAGGGCGCCTACGAGCAGTACTTC

d_call: NA
clone_size: NA
j_call: TRBJ2-3
v_call: TRBV5-5
cdr3_aa: CASSFIQSSSTDTQYF
cdr3_nt: TGTGCCAGCAGCTTTATTCAATCCTCTAGCACAGATACGCAGTATTTT

d_call: TRBD2
clone_size: many
j_call: TRBJ2-2
v_call: TRBV7-4
cdr3_aa: CASSPTSLGPGELFF
cdr3_nt: TGTGCCAGCAGCCCGACTAGCTTAGGCCCCGGGGAGCTGTTTTTT

d_call: NA
clone_size: NA
j_call: TRBJ2-1
v_call: TRBV4-3
cdr3_aa: CASSQDRGARAGNEQFF
cdr3_nt: TGCGCCAGCAGCCAAGACCGGGGGGCGCGAGCTGGAAATGAGCAGTTCTTC

d_call: NA
clone_size: few
j_call: TRBJ2-1
v_call: TRBV10-3
cdr3_aa: CAIRDPAGRGEQFF
cdr3_nt: TGTGCCATCCGGGACCCGGCAGGGCGAGGGGAGCAGTTCTTC

d_call: TRBD1
clone_size: NA
j_call: TRBJ1-2
v_call: TRBV12-3/TRBV12-4
cdr3_aa: CASSLSGQGYGYTF
cdr3_nt: TGTGCCAGCAGCCTATCTGGACAGGGGTATGGCTACACCTTC

d_call: TRBD2
clone_size: few
j_call: TRBJ2-2
v_call: TRBV28
cdr3_aa: CASSFSSSGAEELFF
cdr3_nt: TGTGCCAGCAGTTTTTCGTCTAGCGGGGCCGAGGAGCTGTTTTTT

d_call: NA
clone_size: few
j_call: TRBJ1-5
v_call: TRBV5-1
cdr3_aa: CASSLEGPDQPQHF
cdr3_nt: TGCGCCAGCAGCTTGGAGGGGCCGGATCAGCCCCAGCATTTT

d_call: NA
clone_size: once
j_call: TRBJ2-5
v_call: TRBV2
cdr3_aa: CASSGLVGTQYF
cdr3_nt: TGTGCCAGCAGTGGTTTAGTCGGGACCCAGTACTTC

d_call: TRBD1
clone_size: NA
j_call: TRBJ2-3
v_call: TRBV18
cdr3_aa: CASSPSGQGPDTQYF
cdr3_nt: TGTGCCAGCTCACCATCCGGACAGGGGCCAGATACGCAGTATTTT